This T cell receptor (beta chain) derives from a study of shared clonotypes between healthy human individuals. Whole-study results and caveats: Rarefaction demonstrated incomplete sorted-subset sequencing despite large depth.

TCRdb's table, derived via immunoSEQ multiplex PCR, lists solely in-frame clones and lacks some. The table lists fewer than 2.5 million clones, 80% to 95% of them singletons. CDR3 length: 15 amino acids. In germline, CDR1 is SGHNT, CDR2 YENEEA. V lost 6 bases to trimming and J lost 0 bases, with 12 bases between them. This clone has just a few counts. The antigen is not known. The receptor was isolated from a man aged 18 to 35 in good health. Some clones in this sample may be carry-over from other donors' samples. The gene calls are TRBV11-3 and TRBJ1-5, with D hard to call. The sample taken for sequencing was naive CD4+ T cells from PBMCs. The subset denotes: CD45RA+ positively selected. CDR3 loop: CASRLNSDSNQPQHF. CDR3 nucleotide sequence: TGTGCCAGCAGGCTTAACAGCGATAGCAATCAGCCCCAGCATTTT.